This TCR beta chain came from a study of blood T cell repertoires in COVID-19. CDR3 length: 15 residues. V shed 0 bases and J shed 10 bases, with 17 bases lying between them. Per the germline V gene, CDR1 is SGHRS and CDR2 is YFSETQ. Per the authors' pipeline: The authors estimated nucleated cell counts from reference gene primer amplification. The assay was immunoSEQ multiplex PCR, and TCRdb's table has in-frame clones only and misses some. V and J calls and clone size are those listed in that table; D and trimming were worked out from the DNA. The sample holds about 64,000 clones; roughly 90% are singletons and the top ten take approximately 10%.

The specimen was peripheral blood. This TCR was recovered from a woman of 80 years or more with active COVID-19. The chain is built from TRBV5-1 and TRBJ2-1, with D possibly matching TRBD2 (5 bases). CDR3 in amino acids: CASSLDDQRPREQFF. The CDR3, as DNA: TGCGCCAGCAGCTTGGACGATCAGCGGCCTCGGGAGCAGTTCTTC.